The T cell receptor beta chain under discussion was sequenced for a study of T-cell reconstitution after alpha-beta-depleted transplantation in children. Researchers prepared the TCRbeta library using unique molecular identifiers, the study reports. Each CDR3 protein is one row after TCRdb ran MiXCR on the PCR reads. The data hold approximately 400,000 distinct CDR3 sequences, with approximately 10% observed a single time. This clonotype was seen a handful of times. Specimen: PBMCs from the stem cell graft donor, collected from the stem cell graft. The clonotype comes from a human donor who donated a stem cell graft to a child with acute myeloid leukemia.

CDR3: CASSFRLAGADEQYF. CDR3 nucleotides: TGCGCCAGCAGTTTTAGACTAGCGGGAGCCGACGAGCAGTACTTC. The gene calls are TRBV5-1 and TRBJ2-7; 12 positions match TRBD2. The CDR3 is 15 amino acids. Trimming removed 5 bases from V and 5 bases from J; junction bases left unmatched: 8. Germline CDR1 and CDR2: SGHRS and YFSETQ.